This T cell receptor beta chain was found in a study of OX40 agonist ivuxolimab in advanced cancers. Study-wide findings and caveats: Clonal expansion by week 6 occurred in CD4+ and CD8+ blood T cells (at 0.1 to 3.0 mg/kg). In general, CD8+ T cells held more expanded clones than CD4+ did, on average.

No patient had autoimmune disease or received systemic immunosuppression. Measured with immunoSEQ multiplex PCR; TCRdb has only the in-frame clones, and not every one. The sample lists 25,000 to 40,000 clones, 82% seen once, with roughly 21% in the top ten. Remarks on this clone: Its specificity is not known.

The CDR3 totals 14 residues. Trimming left V 3 bases short and J 5 bases short, with 14 bases between. Germline V CDR1 and CDR2: MDHEN, SYDVKM. The sample was CD4+ or CD8+ T cells sorted from blood, taken in a trial of the OX40 agonist ivuxolimab. The TCR comes from an adult with an advanced solid tumor such as melanoma, head and neck, liver or kidney cancer. This sequence joins TRBV28 and TRBJ2-7; D gene ambiguous. DNA of the CDR3: TGTGCCAGCAGTTTCGCAGGACGTCGGAACGAGCAGTACTTC. Residues: CASSFAGRRNEQYF.